These 10 T cell receptor beta chains share one sample of origin, sequenced in a study of siplizumab effects on memory and regulatory T cells (dated by TCRdb to about 2019). Library preparation was by the immunoSEQ multiplex PCR assay. TCRdb holds this immuneACCESS table with in-frame rearrangements only. Some clones are missing; in checked studies, unresolved V genes explain under half, and the rest has no known cause. The sample includes some 100,000 clones, with about 94% observed a single time. The ten biggest clones cover approximately 1.5% of the sample. Sequenced input: non-Treg CD4+ T cells sorted from blood. The sample's cell subset or site label is to be understood as: FACS-sorted unstimulated CD4+ non-regulatory T cells. These receptors originate from a human donor in good health.

The rearrangement links TRBV7-6 to TRBJ2-7, with D possibly matching TRBD1 (5 bases). Per the germline V gene, CDR1 is SGHVS and CDR2 is FNYEAQ. The CDR3 extends over 13 amino acids. V was cut by 2 bases and J by 2 bases, with 7 bases left in between. The CDR3 protein is CASSLQTAYEQYF. CDR3 sequence (DNA): TGTGCCAGCAGCTTACAGACAGCCTACGAGCAGTACTTC.

The genes are TRBV5-1 and TRBJ2-5, with 10 bases matching TRBD2. Germline lookup yields CDR1 SGHRS and CDR2 YFSETQ. CDR3 length equals 16 residues. With V trimmed by 3 bases and J by 9 bases, 14 bases remained unmatched. CDR3 protein: CASSWGTSAPTGPQYF. The CDR3 DNA sequence: TGCGCCAGCAGCTGGGGGACTAGCGCCCCGACGGGGCCCCAGTACTTC.

The chain links TRBV19 to TRBJ1-2; the match to TRBD1 covers 7 bases. The CDR3 is made up of 16 amino acids. Germline lookup yields CDR1 LNHDA and CDR2 SQIVND (reference sequence). The V segment lost 6 bases and the J segment 2 bases; nucleotides outside the gene matches: 12. The CDR3 is CASRLVKGGRNYGYTF. CDR3 DNA sequence: TGTGCCAGTAGGCTTGTTAAAGGGGGCAGGAACTATGGCTACACCTTC.

The V and J genes are TRBV15 and TRBJ2-7, with 7 bases fitting TRBD2. This CDR3 spans 15 amino acids. Per the germline V gene, CDR1 is LNHNV and CDR2 is YYDKDF (reference sequence). Trimming removed 1 base from V and 4 bases from J; junction bases left unmatched: 7. In nucleotides, the CDR3 is TGTGCCACCAGCAGAGTTTGGGGGGGAGAGTACGAGCAGTACTTC. Translated, it gives CATSRVWGGEYEQYF.

The genes are TRBV29-1 and TRBJ2-7; 7 bases map to TRBD2. CDR3 length: 12 amino acids. Germline values: CDR1 SQVTM, CDR2 ANQGSEA. J gave up 0 bases and V 6 bases, and 2 bases lay outside the gene matches. The DNA of the CDR3 is TGCAGCGTGGGGGAGGGCTCCTACGAGCAGTACTTC. It yields the protein CSVGEGSYEQYF.

The V and J genes are TRBV15 and TRBJ1-2; D is unclear. The germline V gene encodes CDR1 LNHNV and CDR2 YYDKDF (reference sequence). Between the trimmed V and J ends, which lost 0 bases and 6 bases, there was a span of 23 bases. The CDR3 has 18 residues. The CDR3 nucleotides are TGTGCCACCAGCAGAGATAAACCTAGTAACGGACTTTGGGATGGCTACACCTTC. Translating gives CATSRDKPSNGLWDGYTF.

The J gene is TRBJ2-1, the V gene TRBV6-5; 8 bases align to TRBD2. The CDR3 totals 14 residues. The germline gives CDR1 MNHEY, CDR2 SVGAGI. J was trimmed by 5 bases and V by 5 bases; bases with no gene match: 5. Here the CDR3 DNA reads TGTGCCAGCAGTAGGGCGGGAGGCAACAATGAGCAGTTCTTC. Translation: CASSRAGGNNEQFF.

V usage is TRBV4-1 and J usage is TRBJ2-6, with 8 positions matching TRBD1. V dropped 2 bases and J dropped 0; count of bases not matched to a gene: 12. Germline lookup yields CDR1 MGHRA and CDR2 YSYEKL. CDR3 size: 20 residues. The CDR3 is CASSQQPRQGLGSGANVLTF. The CDR3 DNA is TGCGCCAGCAGCCAACAACCCCGACAGGGGCTCGGCTCTGGGGCCAACGTCCTGACTTTC.

The gene calls are TRBV6-5 and TRBJ2-5, with D maybe TRBD2 (5 bases). Trimming cost V 2 bases and J 4 bases, with 14 bases left between them. CDR3 length equals 15 residues. Germline assignment: CDR1 MNHEY and CDR2 SVGAGI. CDR3 in DNA: TGTGCCAGCAGTTACCGGGCCACCCGGGGAGAGACCCAGTACTTC. Translated: CASSYRATRGETQYF.

The genes are TRBV2 and TRBJ1-2; TRBD1 is a possible D gene (5 bases). The germline V gene has CDR1 SNHLY and CDR2 FYNNEI. Trimming shortened V by 5 bases and J by 2 bases, and 12 bases separated the two germline ends. The length of the CDR3 is 14 residues. Here the CDR3 reads CASSYRRLNYGYTF. The CDR3 nucleotides are TGTGCCAGCAGTTACAGGAGATTAAACTATGGCTACACCTTC.